This TCR beta chain was sequenced in a study of OX40 agonist ivuxolimab in advanced cancers. Here immunoSEQ multiplex PCR was the method, and the copy in TCRdb shows in-frame clones only, minus some. The table lists 30,000 to 45,000 clones, more than 75% of them singletons, with about 13% in the top ten. This CDR3 region has 14 residues. The V gene end was trimmed by 5 bases and the J gene end by 4 bases; junction bases not matched to a gene: 6. Germline lookup yields CDR1 GTSNPN and CDR2 SVGIG (reference sequence). The chain links TRBV30 to TRBJ2-3; 10 bases match TRBD2. The sequences come from CD4+ or CD8+ T cells sorted from blood, collected in a trial of the OX40 agonist ivuxolimab. The receptor was derived from an adult with an advanced solid tumor such as melanoma, head and neck, liver or kidney cancer. The CDR3 reads CAWDRAGGADTQYF. CDR3 coding DNA: TGTGCCTGGGACCGAGCGGGAGGGGCAGATACGCAGTATTTT.